This TCR beta chain appears in the sequencing data of a study of blood T cell repertoires in COVID-19. At the level of the study: PBMCs, B-cell-depleted T cells, or T cells provided the cDNA or gDNA that made up the material.

This clone has only one observation. The method was immunoSEQ multiplex PCR; TCRdb's version includes in-frame clones alone and lacks a portion of them. The table shows approximately 82,000 clones, with about 89% occurring only once. Unmatched junction bases numbered 19, after V lost 5 bases and J lost 10 bases. Germline V gives CDR1 LNHDA, CDR2 SQIVND (reference sequence). This CDR3 region has 17 residues. Sequencing was performed on peripheral blood. This chain connects TRBV19 to TRBJ1-4; 7 bases line up with TRBD1. The TCR comes from a man between 65 and 79 years old with active or convalescent COVID-19. The CDR3, as DNA: TGTGCCAGTAGTCTCGAAGATGTCCTAGGGGCAGGGGGAAAACTGTTTTTT. As protein: CASSLEDVLGAGGKLFF.